This note documents a single TCR beta chain sequence. Its specificity is unknown. The germline gives CDR1 LNHDA, CDR2 SQIVND (reference sequence). This CDR3 is built from 14 residues. TRB was amplified from roughly 270 ng of peripheral blood genomic DNA per sample. Multiplex touch-down PCR amplified TRB using TRB-A and TRB-B pools in one tube. From the multiplex PCR reads, TCRdb lists one entry per CDR3 protein and no DNA. The repertoire table contains 6,000 to 8,000 distinct CDR3 sequences. The data derive from a study of T cell clusters in autoimmune cytopenias. The study, taken as a whole, reports: A dominant lymphoma-associated repertoire apparently masked the cluster-lack signature in secondary cytopenia versus chronic lymphocytic leukemia.

The same data also went into a second study, on T cell repertoires in aging, cancer and after chemotherapy.

The chain joins TRBV19 to TRBJ1-1; without DNA, the TCRdb call of TRBD1 cannot be checked. Sequenced: peripheral blood. The clonotype originates from a human donor in good health. This CDR3 is CASYGSRWNTEAFF.